The clone carrying this T cell receptor (beta chain) was found many times. The data were obtained in a study of T-cell memory formation after mild COVID-19. Turning to the study itself: Largely, the TCR clusters proved donor specific.

Germline CDR1 is LGHDT and CDR2 is YNNKEL (reference sequence). V was cut by 1 base and J by 4 bases, with 4 bases left in between. The CDR3 runs 12 residues. MiXCR, run by TCRdb on the 5' RACE reads, gives a single entry per CDR3 protein. Found here are nearly 350,000 distinct CDR3 sequences, 10% to 15% of them singletons; the top ten hold about a fifth. This TCR was recovered from a man between 18 and 35 years old who had mild COVID-19 (a few samples of this study predate the infection). Cell type and time point are not known. The sequenced material came from PBMCs or a T cell subset sorted from them (not recorded which). The rearrangement links TRBV3-1 to TRBJ1-2; D uncertain. The CDR3 spells CASSQATYGYTF. In DNA, the CDR3 is TGTGCCAGCAGCCAAGCCACCTATGGCTACACCTTC.